A single sample gave rise to the 16 T cell receptor beta chains below, sequenced in a study of T cells of healthy individuals. TCRdb re-called the 5' RACE reads through MiXCR, storing one row per CDR3 protein. The sample gives fewer than 90,000 distinct CDR3 sequences, more than 5% of which show up once; about 7.5% is in the top ten. These receptor sequences come from a female donor in good health.

The chain carries TRBV12-3 or TRBV12-4 and TRBJ1-5, with D possibly being TRBD1 (5 bases). The CDR3 spans 18 residues. V gave up 0 bases and J gave up 9 bases, with 24 bases separating them. In DNA form, the CDR3 reads TGTGCCAGCAGTTTAGCTCAGGACAAAACTGATCCCCTTGGGCCCCAGCATTTT. Residues: CASSLAQDKTDPLGPQHF.

The CDR3 nucleotides are TGCGCCAGCAGTGAACAGGGGGCTTCCACCGGGGAGCTGTTTTTT. Translating gives CASSEQGASTGELFF. The chain has TRBV5-1 and TRBJ2-2; 9 bases fit TRBD1. Germline CDR1 reads SGHRS; CDR2 reads YFSETQ. Unmatched junction bases numbered 6, after V lost 5 bases and J lost 4 bases. CDR3 length: 15 amino acids.

This clonotype was detected a few times. The chain has TRBV20-1 and TRBJ2-3; 9 positions agree with TRBD2. The trim removed 3 bases at V and 3 bases at J, leaving 4 bases unmatched. CDR1 and CDR2 from the germline V gene are DFQATT and SNEGSKA (reference sequence). The CDR3 is 14 residues long. The CDR3 coding sequence is TGCAGTGCTAGCAGACTAGCGGCAACAGATACGCAGTATTTT. This translates into CSASRLAATDTQYF.

This clonotype was counted between two and nine times. Written as DNA, the CDR3 is TGTGCCAGCAACCCCTTAGGATCACCCCTCCACTTT. It translates to CASNPLGSPLHF. The V gene is TRBV7-9, the J gene TRBJ1-6; D gene unclear. CDR1 SEHNR and CDR2 FQNEAQ come from the germline V gene (reference sequence). The CDR3 is made up of 12 amino acids. Trimming removed 7 bases at V and 10 bases at J, with 11 bases between.

This clonotype was seen ten or more times. The chain has TRBV5-4 and TRBJ2-3; D possibly corresponds to TRBD1 (6 bases). This CDR3 is built from 13 residues. Trimming shortened V by 1 base and J by 4 bases, and 7 bases separated the two germline ends. The germline gives CDR1 SGHNT, CDR2 YYREEE (reference sequence). The CDR3 here is CASSLTGPDTQYF. The CDR3 nucleotides are TGTGCCAGCAGCTTGACAGGGCCAGATACGCAGTATTTT.

This clonotype has at least ten counts. DNA of the CDR3: TGTGCCAGCAGTCCCAGGGGGCTGAGAGAAAAACTGTTTTTT. Its protein is CASSPRGLREKLFF. The chain employs TRBV12-3 or TRBV12-4 and TRBJ1-4; 8 bases match TRBD1. The CDR3 length is 14 residues. Trimming took 5 bases from V and 8 from J; bases not matched to a gene: 7.

The CDR3 sequence: CSVQTGTNYEQYF. The CDR3 DNA is TGCAGCGTTCAGACAGGGACAAATTACGAGCAGTACTTC. The chain employs TRBV29-1 and TRBJ2-7, with 7 bases lining up with TRBD1. V trimming: 5 bases; J trimming: 4 bases; junction bases outside the gene matches: 8. Germline V gene data show CDR1 as SQVTM and CDR2 as ANQGSEA. The CDR3 sequence is 13 residues long.

This clonotype has ten or more counts. This chain joins TRBV27 and TRBJ2-1, with TRBD2 matching over 7 bases. This CDR3 comprises 17 residues. Trimming removed 1 base from V and 0 bases from J; junction bases left unmatched: 6. CDR1 is MNHEY and CDR2 is SMNVEV in the germline V gene (reference sequence). CDR3 sequence (DNA): TGTGCCAGCAGTTTATATGCGAGGACTAGCTCCTACAATGAGCAGTTCTTC. Amino acid sequence: CASSLYARTSSYNEQFF.

This clonotype was counted many times. The rearrangement joins TRBV10-3 to TRBJ1-1, with TRBD1 identical over 8 bases. The V and J ends lost 6 bases and 0 bases, in that order; junction bases with no gene match: 3. The CDR3 sequence is 14 residues long. Germline-derived CDR1 and CDR2 are ENHRY and SYGVKD. The CDR3 region has the DNA TGTGCCATCAGGACAGGGGAAATGAACACTGAAGCTTTCTTT. It encodes CAIRTGEMNTEAFF.

This clonotype came up many times. This chain uses TRBV9 with TRBJ2-4; the match to TRBD1 covers 11 bases. CDR3 size: 16 residues. V lost 0 bases, J lost 3 bases, and 2 bases stayed unmatched. The germline V gene encodes CDR1 SGDLS and CDR2 YYNGEE. CDR3 amino acids: CASSVGTGGGKNIQYF. The DNA for the CDR3 is TGTGCCAGCAGCGTAGGGACAGGGGGCGGCAAAAACATTCAGTACTTC.

The V and J genes are TRBV27 and TRBJ2-1, with D tentatively TRBD1 or TRBD2 (5 bases each). CDR1 is MNHEY, CDR2 SMNVEV, per germline (reference sequence). V was clipped by 2 bases and J by 0 bases, with 23 bases between them. CDR3 length: 20 amino acids. Here the CDR3 DNA reads TGTGCCAGCAGTTTAGTACAGGTCCCAATTTGGGGACCCTCCTACAATGAGCAGTTCTTC. It encodes CASSLVQVPIWGPSYNEQFF.

This clonotype appeared many times. The genes are TRBV4-1 and TRBJ2-1; tentative D call: TRBD1 (5 bases). This CDR3 contains 12 residues. From germline, CDR1 is MGHRA and CDR2 YSYEKL. V dropped 1 base and J dropped 8 bases, with 6 bases sitting between them. The CDR3 DNA sequence: TGCGCCAGCAGCCAAGCACAGGATGAGCAGTTCTTC. Translated: CASSQAQDEQFF.

This clonotype occurred many times. This chain uses TRBV7-2 with TRBJ2-5; the D gene is possibly TRBD1 (6 bases). V was cut by 8 bases and J by 1 base, with 17 bases left in between. This CDR3 contains 15 residues. The germline V gene has CDR1 SGHTA and CDR2 FQGNSA. Here the CDR3 reads CASGTSRGFQETQYF. CDR3 coding DNA: TGTGCCAGCGGGACATCTAGGGGATTCCAAGAGACCCAGTACTTC.

In this sample, this clonotype turned up many times. J is TRBJ2-7 and V is TRBV7-2, with 11 bases identical to TRBD2. Germline trimming cut 5 bases from V and 9 bases from J; bases unmatched to any gene: 12. The CDR3 is 15 residues long. Germline values: CDR1 SGHTA, CDR2 FQGNSA. The CDR3 region has the DNA TGTGCCAGCAGCCCAGGGACTAGCGGATCGGACGGGCAGTACTTC. Translation gives CASSPGTSGSDGQYF.

This clonotype was counted ten times or more. This sequence joins TRBV29-1 and TRBJ1-5; D ambiguous. Trimming cost V 5 bases and J 3 bases, with 11 bases left between them. CDR1 is SQVTM, CDR2 ANQGSEA, per germline. The CDR3 is 13 residues long. The CDR3 coding sequence is TGCAGCGTTCTCTTGCTACCCAATCAGCCCCAGCATTTT. This sequence encodes CSVLLLPNQPQHF.

In this sample, this clonotype turned up many times. The gene calls are TRBV7-9 and TRBJ2-5, with no clear D. This CDR3 spans 12 amino acids. Germline assignment: CDR1 SEHNR and CDR2 FQNEAQ (reference sequence). V was cut by 3 bases and J by 1 base, with 3 bases left in between. In DNA, the CDR3 is TGTGCCAGCAGCTTGGCCCAAGAGACCCAGTACTTC. Translating gives CASSLAQETQYF.